The 10 T cell receptor beta chains in this list originate from one sample, sequenced in a study of cytotoxic CD8 clonotypes in ibrutinib-treated CLL. Using immunoSEQ multiplex PCR, the repertoire was profiled, and TCRdb retains in-frame clones only, with some absent. The sample holds some 300,000 clones; more than 65% are singletons and the top ten take over 5.5%. Sequencing was performed on PBMCs, taken before ibrutinib treatment. The receptor set was obtained from a human donor with chronic lymphocytic leukemia.

The J gene is TRBJ2-2, the V gene TRBV30; 14 bases line up with TRBD2. The CDR3 is 17 residues long. Trimming removed 4 bases from V and 7 bases from J; junction bases left unmatched: 11. The germline V gene has CDR1 GTSNPN and CDR2 SVGIG (reference sequence). The CDR3 here is CAWTLPGLAGGIGELFF. The CDR3 bases are TGTGCCTGGACTCTCCCCGGACTAGCGGGAGGAATCGGGGAGCTGTTTTTT.

Many counts were recorded for this clone. The V and J genes are TRBV28 and TRBJ1-2; D call uncertain. Trimming left V 5 bases short and J 4 bases short, with 2 bases between. The CDR3 runs to 10 residues. Germline CDR1 is MDHEN and CDR2 is SYDVKM. CDR3 bases: TGTGCCAGCAGTCTCTATGGCTACACCTTC. Amino acids: CASSLYGYTF.

This chain links TRBV30 with TRBJ2-7; 14 bases are shared with TRBD2. The CDR3 spans 15 residues. The junction had 4 bases not matched to a gene; V was cut back by 3 bases and J by 3 bases. Per the germline V gene, CDR1 is GTSNPN and CDR2 is SVGIG (reference sequence). The DNA for the CDR3 is TGTGCCTGGAGAAAGGGACTAGCGGGAGTCTACGAGCAGTACTTC. Its protein product is CAWRKGLAGVYEQYF.

This clone was seen a handful of times. The CDR3 sequence is CASSSRNRGRGAFF. The CDR3 DNA reads TGTGCCAGCAGCTCGCGTAACAGGGGGCGTGGAGCTTTCTTT. V usage is TRBV11-2 and J usage is TRBJ1-1; TRBD1 aligns across 9 bases. CDR3 length equals 14 residues. Germline trimming cut 4 bases from V and 10 bases from J; bases unmatched to any gene: 10. CDR1 and CDR2 (germline): SGHAT, FQNNGV. Complete variable domain (other parts from reference TRBV11-2 and TRBJ1-1): EAGVAQSPRYKIIEKRQSVAFWCNPISGHATLYWYQQILGQGPKLLIQFQNNGVVDDSQLPKDRFSAERLKGVDSTLKIQPAKLEDSAVYLCASSSRNRGRGAFFGQGTRLTVV.

V and J are TRBV5-4 and TRBJ1-1; 8 nucleotides align to TRBD1. CDR3 size: 14 residues. Trimming took 5 bases from V and 1 from J; bases not matched to a gene: 4. CDR1 is SGHNT, CDR2 YYREEE, per germline (reference sequence). As DNA, the CDR3 is TGTGCCAGCAGTACGGGACAGGCGAACACTGAAGCTTTCTTT. Residues: CASSTGQANTEAFF.

This sequence joins TRBV19 and TRBJ1-2, with D possibly matching TRBD1 (6 bases). The CDR3 contains 11 residues. V dropped 4 bases and J dropped 7 bases, with 7 bases sitting between them. Germline V gene lookup returns CDR1 LNHDA and CDR2 SQIVND (reference sequence). This chain's CDR3 is CASSSRGGYTF. CDR3 coding DNA: TGTGCCAGTAGTAGCAGGGGTGGCTACACCTTC.

This chain links TRBV5-1 with TRBJ1-4; D is unresolved. This CDR3 contains 15 residues. Germline CDR1 SGHRS, CDR2 YFSETQ. Trimming cost V 0 bases and J 3 bases, with 9 bases left between them. The DNA of the CDR3 is TGCGCCAGCAGCTTGGTTTTACAGCCTAATGAAAAACTGTTTTTT. It yields the protein CASSLVLQPNEKLFF.

V gene TRBV2 combines with J gene TRBJ2-1; 10 bases line up with TRBD2. The junction had 3 bases not matched to a gene; V was cut back by 2 bases and J by 5 bases. Germline CDR1 and CDR2: SNHLY and FYNNEI. This CDR3 is built from 15 residues. The CDR3 here is CASSEYGLADNEQFF. The CDR3 nucleotides are TGTGCCAGCAGTGAATACGGACTAGCGGACAATGAGCAGTTCTTC.

The genes are TRBV15 and TRBJ2-7; 7 positions match TRBD2. The CDR3 contains 12 residues. CDR1 is LNHNV, CDR2 YYDKDF, per germline (reference sequence). Trimming took 3 bases from V and 6 from J; bases not matched to a gene: 2. CDR3 nucleotide sequence: TGTGCCACCAGCAGCCGCGGGGGCGAGCAGTACTTC. This sequence encodes CATSSRGGEQYF.

This clone was observed a few times. The V call is TRBV5-6, the J call TRBJ2-4, with 8 bases matching TRBD1. Germline V gives CDR1 SGHDT, CDR2 YYEEEE. After removal of 6 bases from V and 7 bases from J, the junction contained 9 bases not matched to a gene. The CDR3 length is 14 residues. In nucleotides, the CDR3 is TGTGCCAGCATGCCCCAGGGGGCTGGGAACATTCAGTACTTC. Its translation is CASMPQGAGNIQYF.